This record looks at one T cell receptor beta chain sequence and its context. The target antigen is unknown. The data were produced by immunoSEQ multiplex PCR, yet TCRdb's version contains in-frame clones alone and is incomplete. Among some 2.4 million clones, 93% were seen once, and the ten largest hold 0.36%. These data are taken from a study of shared clonotypes between healthy human individuals. Trimming took 0 bases from V and 4 from J, leaving 14 bases between them. The CDR3 is made up of 16 amino acids. Looked up from germline, CDR1 is SGHDT and CDR2 is YYEEEE. Study-level results: Among a handful of donors, roughly 5% of naive CD4 clonotypes were found in common.

The source material was naive CD4+ T cells from PBMCs. Subset given: CD45RA+ positively selected. V and J are TRBV5-6 and TRBJ2-1; perhaps TRBD1 as D (6 bases). The sequence was obtained from a man aged 18 to 35 in good health. Some clones in this sample may be carry-over from other donors' samples. CDR3 DNA: TGTGCCAGCAGCTTGGACGTGGGGGCGAGGTACAATGAGCAGTTCTTC. It yields the protein CASSLDVGARYNEQFF.